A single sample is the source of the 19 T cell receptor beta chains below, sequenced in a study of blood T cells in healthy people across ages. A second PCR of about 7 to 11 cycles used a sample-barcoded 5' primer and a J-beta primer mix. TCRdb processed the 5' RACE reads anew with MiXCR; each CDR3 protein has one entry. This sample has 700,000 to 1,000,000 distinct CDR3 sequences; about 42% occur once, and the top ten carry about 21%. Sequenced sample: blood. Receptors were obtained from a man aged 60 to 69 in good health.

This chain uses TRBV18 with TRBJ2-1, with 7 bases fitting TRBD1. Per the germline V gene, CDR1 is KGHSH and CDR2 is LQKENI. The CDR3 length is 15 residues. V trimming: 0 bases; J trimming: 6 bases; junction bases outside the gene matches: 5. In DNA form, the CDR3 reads TGTGCCAGCTCACCACCGGGGACAGCGATCAATGAGCAGTTCTTC. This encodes CASSPPGTAINEQFF. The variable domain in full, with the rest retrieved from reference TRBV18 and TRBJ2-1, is NAGVMQNPRHLVRRRGQEARLRCSPMKGHSHVYWYRQLPEEGLKFMVYLQKENIIDESGMPKERFSAEFPKEGPSILRIQQVVRGDSAAYFCASSPPGTAINEQFFGPGTRLTVL.

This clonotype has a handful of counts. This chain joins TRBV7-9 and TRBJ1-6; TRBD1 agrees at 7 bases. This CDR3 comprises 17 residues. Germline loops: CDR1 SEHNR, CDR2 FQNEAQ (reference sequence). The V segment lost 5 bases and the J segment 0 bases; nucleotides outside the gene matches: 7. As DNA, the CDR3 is TGTGCCAGCAGCCAGGCGGGACAGAGCTCCTATAATTCACCCCTCCACTTT. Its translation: CASSQAGQSSYNSPLHF.

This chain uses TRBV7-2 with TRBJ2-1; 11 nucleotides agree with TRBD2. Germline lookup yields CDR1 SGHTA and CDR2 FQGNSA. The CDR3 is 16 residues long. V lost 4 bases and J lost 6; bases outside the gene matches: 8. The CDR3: CASSSATSGALNEQFF. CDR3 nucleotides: TGTGCCAGCAGCTCTGCGACTAGCGGGGCCCTCAATGAGCAGTTCTTC.

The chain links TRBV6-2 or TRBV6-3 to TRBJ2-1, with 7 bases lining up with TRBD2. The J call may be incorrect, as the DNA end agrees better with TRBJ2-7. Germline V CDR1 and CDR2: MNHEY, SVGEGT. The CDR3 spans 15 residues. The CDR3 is CASSQTGTIYNEQYF. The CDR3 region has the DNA TGTGCCAGCAGTCAAACCGGGACTATCTACAATGAGCAGTACTTC.

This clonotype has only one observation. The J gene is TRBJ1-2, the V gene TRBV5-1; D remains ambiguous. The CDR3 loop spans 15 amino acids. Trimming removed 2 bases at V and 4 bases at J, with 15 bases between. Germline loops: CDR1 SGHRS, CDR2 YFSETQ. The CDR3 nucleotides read TGCGCCAGCAGCTTAGTTGAGGGCTTCAGCTATGGCTACACCTTC. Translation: CASSLVEGFSYGYTF.

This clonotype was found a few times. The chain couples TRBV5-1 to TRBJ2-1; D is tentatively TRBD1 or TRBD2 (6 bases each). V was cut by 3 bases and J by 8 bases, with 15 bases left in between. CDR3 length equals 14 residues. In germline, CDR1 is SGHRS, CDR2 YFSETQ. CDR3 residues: CASSSLGGSDEQFF. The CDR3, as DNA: TGCGCCAGCAGCTCCTTAGGGGGGTCCGATGAGCAGTTCTTC.

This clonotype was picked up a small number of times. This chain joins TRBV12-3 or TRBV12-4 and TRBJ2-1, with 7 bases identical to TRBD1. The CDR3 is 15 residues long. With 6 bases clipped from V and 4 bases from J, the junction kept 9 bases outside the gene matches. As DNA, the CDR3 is TGTGCCAGCAGCCCTACCCGACAGGGATACAATGAGCAGTTCTTC. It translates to CASSPTRQGYNEQFF.

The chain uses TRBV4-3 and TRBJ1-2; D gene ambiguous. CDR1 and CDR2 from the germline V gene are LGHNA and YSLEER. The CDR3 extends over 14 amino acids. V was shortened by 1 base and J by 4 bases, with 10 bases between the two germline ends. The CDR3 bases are TGCGCCAGCAGCCAAGTAGGTACGGGCTATGGCTACACCTTC. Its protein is CASSQVGTGYGYTF.

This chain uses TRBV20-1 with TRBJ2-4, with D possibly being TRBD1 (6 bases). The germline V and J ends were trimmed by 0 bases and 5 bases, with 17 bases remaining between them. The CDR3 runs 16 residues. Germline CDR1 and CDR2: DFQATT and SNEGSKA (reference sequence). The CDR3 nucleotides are TGCAGTGCTAGAGATCTTGGGGGCCCTGGGCAAAACATTCAGTACTTC. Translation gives CSARDLGGPGQNIQYF.

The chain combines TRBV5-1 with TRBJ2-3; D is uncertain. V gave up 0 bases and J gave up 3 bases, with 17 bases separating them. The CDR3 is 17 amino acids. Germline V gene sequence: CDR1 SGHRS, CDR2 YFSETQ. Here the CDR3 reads CASSLVGEGYGTDTQYF. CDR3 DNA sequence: TGCGCCAGCAGCTTGGTGGGCGAAGGATACGGAACAGATACGCAGTATTTT. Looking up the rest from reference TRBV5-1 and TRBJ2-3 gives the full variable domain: KAGVTQTPRYLIKTRGQQVTLSCSPISGHRSVSWYQQTPGQGLQFLFEYFSETQRNKGNFPGRFSGRQFSNSRSEMNVSTLELGDSALYLCASSLVGEGYGTDTQYFGPGTRLTVL.

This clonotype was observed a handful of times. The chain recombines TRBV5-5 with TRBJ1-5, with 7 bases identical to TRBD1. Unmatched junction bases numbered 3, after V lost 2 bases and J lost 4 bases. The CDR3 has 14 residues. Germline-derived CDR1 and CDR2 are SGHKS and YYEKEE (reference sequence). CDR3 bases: TGTGCCAGCAGCTTAGGGGACAGAAATCAGCCCCAGCATTTT. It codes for CASSLGDRNQPQHF.

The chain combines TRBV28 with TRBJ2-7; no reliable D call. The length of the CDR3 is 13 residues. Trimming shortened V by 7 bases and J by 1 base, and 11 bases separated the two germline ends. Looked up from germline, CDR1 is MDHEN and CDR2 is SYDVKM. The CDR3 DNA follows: TGTGCCAGCAATTTTCGAAATTCCTACGAGCAGTACTTC. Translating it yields CASNFRNSYEQYF.

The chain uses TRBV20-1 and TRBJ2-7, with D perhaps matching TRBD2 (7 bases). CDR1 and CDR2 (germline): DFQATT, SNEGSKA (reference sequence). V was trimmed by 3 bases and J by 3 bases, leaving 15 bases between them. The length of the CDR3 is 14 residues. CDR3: CSASRGGSYYEQYF. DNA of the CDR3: TGCAGTGCTAGTAGGGGGGGATCATACTACGAGCAGTACTTC.

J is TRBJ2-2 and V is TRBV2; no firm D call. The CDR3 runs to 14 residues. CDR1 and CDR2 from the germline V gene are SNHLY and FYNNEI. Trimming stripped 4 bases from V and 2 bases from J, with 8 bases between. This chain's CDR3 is CASSGAGNTGELFF. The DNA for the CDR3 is TGTGCCAGCAGTGGGGCCGGAAACACCGGGGAGCTGTTTTTT.

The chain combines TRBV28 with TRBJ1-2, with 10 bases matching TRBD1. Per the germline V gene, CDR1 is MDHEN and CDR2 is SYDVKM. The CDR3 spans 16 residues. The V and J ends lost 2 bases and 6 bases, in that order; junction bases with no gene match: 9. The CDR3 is CASSLGPSTGGHGYTF. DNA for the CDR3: TGTGCCAGCAGTTTAGGGCCCTCGACAGGGGGCCATGGCTACACCTTC.

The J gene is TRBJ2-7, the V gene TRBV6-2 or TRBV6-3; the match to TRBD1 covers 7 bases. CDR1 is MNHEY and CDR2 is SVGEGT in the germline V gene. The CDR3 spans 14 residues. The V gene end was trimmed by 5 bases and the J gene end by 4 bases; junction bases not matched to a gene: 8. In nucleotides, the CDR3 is TGTGCCAGCAGTACCGACAGGGCGTGGTACGAGCAGTACTTC. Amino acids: CASSTDRAWYEQYF.

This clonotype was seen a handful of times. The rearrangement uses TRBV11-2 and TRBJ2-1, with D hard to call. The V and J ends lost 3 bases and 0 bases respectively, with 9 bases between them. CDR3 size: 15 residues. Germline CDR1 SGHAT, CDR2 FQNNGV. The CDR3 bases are TGTGCCAGCAGCTTCTCGGTAAGCTCCTACAATGAGCAGTTCTTC. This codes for CASSFSVSSYNEQFF.

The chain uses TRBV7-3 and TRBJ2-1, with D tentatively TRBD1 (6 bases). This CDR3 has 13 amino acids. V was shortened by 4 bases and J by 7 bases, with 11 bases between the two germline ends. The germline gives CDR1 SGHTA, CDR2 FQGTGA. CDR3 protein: CASSSGAGNEQFF. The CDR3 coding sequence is TGTGCCAGCAGCTCAGGGGCTGGGAATGAGCAGTTCTTC.

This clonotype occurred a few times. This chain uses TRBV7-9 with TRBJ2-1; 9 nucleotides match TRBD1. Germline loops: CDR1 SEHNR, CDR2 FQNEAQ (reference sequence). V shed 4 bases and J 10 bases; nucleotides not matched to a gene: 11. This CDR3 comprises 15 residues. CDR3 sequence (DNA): TGTGCCAGCAGCTCGGGACAGGGTCGGTTGGACGAGCAGTTCTTC. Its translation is CASSSGQGRLDEQFF. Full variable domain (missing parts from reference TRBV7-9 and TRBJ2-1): DTGVSQNPRHKITKRGQNVTFRCDPISEHNRLYWYRQTLGQGPEFLTYFQNEAQLEKSRLLSDRFSAERPKGSFSTLEIQRTEQGDSAMYLCASSSGQGRLDEQFFGPGTRLTVL.